The rows below give T cell receptor beta chains drawn from one sample of a study of cytomegalovirus exposure and HLA in healthy donors. Assay used: immunoSEQ multiplex PCR; TCRdb lists only in-frame clones, some missing. The ten top clones account for approximately 9%, within a sample of roughly 55,000 clones. Sequencing was performed on PBMCs. These TCRs come from a middle-aged man in good health and CMV-seropositive. CDR3s include the opening cysteine and the closing phenylalanine or tryptophan. Each record gives: V gene, J gene, D gene, CDR3 protein, CDR3 DNA. D genes are given only for firm matches.

v_gene: TRBV28
j_gene: TRBJ1-2
d_gene: .
CDR3aa: CASTSGGAETYGYTF
CDR3nt: TGTGCCAGCACTTCTGGGGGGGCGGAGACCTATGGCTACACCTTC

v_gene: TRBV29-1
j_gene: TRBJ2-3
d_gene: .
CDR3aa: CSVDDVSVGSTQYF
CDR3nt: TGCAGCGTTGATGACGTCTCGGTTGGGAGTACGCAGTATTTT

v_gene: TRBV29-1
j_gene: TRBJ1-2
d_gene: TRBD1
CDR3aa: CSVGSGGSYGYTF
CDR3nt: TGCAGCGTTGGTTCAGGGGGGTCCTATGGCTACACCTTC

v_gene: TRBV7-6
j_gene: TRBJ1-1
d_gene: .
CDR3aa: CASSLQENTEAFF
CDR3nt: TGTGCCAGCAGCCTACAGGAGAACACTGAAGCTTTCTTT

v_gene: TRBV9
j_gene: TRBJ1-1
d_gene: TRBD1
CDR3aa: CASSQDLGQKNTEAFF
CDR3nt: TGTGCCAGCAGCCAAGATTTGGGACAGAAGAACACTGAAGCTTTCTTT

v_gene: TRBV4-1
j_gene: TRBJ1-2
d_gene: TRBD1
CDR3aa: CASSQEYVGTGGGYTF
CDR3nt: TGCGCCAGCAGCCAAGAGTATGTAGGGACAGGGGGTGGCTACACCTTC

v_gene: TRBV30
j_gene: TRBJ2-5
d_gene: TRBD1
CDR3aa: CAWSVGQGGRENQYF
CDR3nt: TGTGCCTGGAGTGTAGGACAGGGCGGACGGGAGAACCAGTACTTC

v_gene: TRBV2
j_gene: TRBJ2-5
d_gene: .
CDR3aa: CASSGKVGGRETQYF
CDR3nt: TGTGCCAGCAGTGGAAAAGTAGGGGGTCGAGAGACCCAGTACTTC

v_gene: TRBV7-2
j_gene: TRBJ2-2
d_gene: TRBD1
CDR3aa: CASSLAGQGFTGELFF
CDR3nt: TGTGCCAGCAGCTTAGCGGGACAGGGATTCACCGGGGAGCTGTTTTTT

v_gene: TRBV6-5
j_gene: TRBJ1-1
d_gene: TRBD1
CDR3aa: CASRLTGKGTEAFF
CDR3nt: TGTGCCAGCAGATTGACAGGGAAGGGAACTGAAGCTTTCTTT

v_gene: TRBV5-1
j_gene: TRBJ1-1
d_gene: TRBD1
CDR3aa: CASSGRQGAETEAFF
CDR3nt: TGCGCCAGCAGCGGGAGACAGGGGGCAGAGACTGAAGCTTTCTTT

v_gene: TRBV2
j_gene: TRBJ2-7
d_gene: .
CDR3aa: CASRVAEIYEQYF
CDR3nt: TGTGCCAGCAGGGTAGCGGAGATCTACGAGCAGTACTTC

v_gene: TRBV6-4
j_gene: TRBJ2-2
d_gene: .
CDR3aa: CASSDSAAVGELFF
CDR3nt: TGTGCCAGCAGTGACTCTGCGGCTGTCGGGGAGCTGTTTTTT

v_gene: TRBV7-2
j_gene: TRBJ2-7
d_gene: TRBD2
CDR3aa: CASSVLAGTYEQYF
CDR3nt: TGTGCCAGCAGCGTATTAGCGGGGACCTACGAGCAGTACTTC

v_gene: TRBV4-3
j_gene: TRBJ2-1
d_gene: TRBD2
CDR3aa: CASSQGLAGGPSKQFF
CDR3nt: TGCGCCAGCAGCCAGGGACTAGCGGGGGGGCCTTCCAAGCAGTTCTTC

v_gene: TRBV6-1
j_gene: TRBJ2-7
d_gene: TRBD1
CDR3aa: CASSRGDSSSYEQYF
CDR3nt: TGTGCCAGCAGCCGAGGGGACAGCAGCTCCTACGAGCAGTACTTC

v_gene: TRBV4-3
j_gene: TRBJ1-1
d_gene: .
CDR3aa: CASSQDTRHSTEAFF
CDR3nt: TGCGCCAGCAGCCAAGATACGAGACACTCCACTGAAGCTTTCTTT

v_gene: TRBV6-1
j_gene: TRBJ2-7
d_gene: TRBD1
CDR3aa: CASRQPTGRSYEQYF
CDR3nt: TGTGCCAGCAGGCAACCGACAGGGAGAAGCTACGAGCAGTACTTC

v_gene: TRBV6-4
j_gene: TRBJ1-1
d_gene: .
CDR3aa: CASRADSGYTEAFF
CDR3nt: TGTGCCAGCAGGGCCGATTCAGGGTACACTGAAGCTTTCTTT

v_gene: TRBV28
j_gene: TRBJ1-2
d_gene: TRBD1
CDR3aa: CASSSGQGTYGYTF
CDR3nt: TGTGCCAGCAGTTCTGGACAGGGGACCTATGGCTACACCTTC

v_gene: TRBV28
j_gene: TRBJ2-7
d_gene: .
CDR3aa: CASSLPPQTGYEQYF
CDR3nt: TGTGCCAGCAGTTTACCCCCCCAGACAGGATACGAGCAGTACTTC

v_gene: TRBV7-2
j_gene: TRBJ1-4
d_gene: .
CDR3aa: CASSWRGGEKLFF
CDR3nt: TGTGCCAGCAGCTGGAGGGGCGGTGAAAAACTGTTTTTT